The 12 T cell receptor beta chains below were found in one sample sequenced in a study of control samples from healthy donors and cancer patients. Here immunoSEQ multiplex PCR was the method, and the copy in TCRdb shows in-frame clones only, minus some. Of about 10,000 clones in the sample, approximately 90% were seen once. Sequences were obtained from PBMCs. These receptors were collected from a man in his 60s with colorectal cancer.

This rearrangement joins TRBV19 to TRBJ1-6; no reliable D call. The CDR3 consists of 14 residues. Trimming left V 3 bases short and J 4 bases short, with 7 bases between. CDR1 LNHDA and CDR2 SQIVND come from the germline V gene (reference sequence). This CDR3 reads CASSITGYNSPLHF. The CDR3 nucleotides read TGTGCCAGTAGTATTACCGGGTATAATTCACCCCTCCACTTT.

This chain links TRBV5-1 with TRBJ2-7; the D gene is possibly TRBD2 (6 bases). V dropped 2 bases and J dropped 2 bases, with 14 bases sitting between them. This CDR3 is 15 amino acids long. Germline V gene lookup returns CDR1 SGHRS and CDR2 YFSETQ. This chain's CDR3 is CASSFGGTSTYEQYF. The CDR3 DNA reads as TGCGCCAGCAGCTTTGGGGGGACCAGCACCTACGAGCAGTACTTC.

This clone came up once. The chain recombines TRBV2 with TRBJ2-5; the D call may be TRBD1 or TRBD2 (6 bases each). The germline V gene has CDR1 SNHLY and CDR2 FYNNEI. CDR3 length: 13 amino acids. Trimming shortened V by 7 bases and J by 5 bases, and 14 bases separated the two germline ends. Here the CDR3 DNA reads TGTGCCAGCACCAGGGGACTGGGGGAGACCCAGTACTTC. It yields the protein CASTRGLGETQYF. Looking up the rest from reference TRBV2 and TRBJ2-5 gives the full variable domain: EPEVTQTPSHQVTQMGQEVILRCVPISNHLYFYWYRQILGQKVEFLVSFYNNEISEKSEIFDDQFSVERPDGSNFTLKIRSTKLEDSAMYFCASTRGLGETQYFGPGTRLLVL.

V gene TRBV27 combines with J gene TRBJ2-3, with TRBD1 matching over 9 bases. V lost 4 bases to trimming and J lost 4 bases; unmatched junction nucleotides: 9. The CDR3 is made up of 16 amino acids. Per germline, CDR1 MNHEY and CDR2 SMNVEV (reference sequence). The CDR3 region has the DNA TGTGCCAGCAGTTCAAACAGGGGGCTAAAGGCAGATACGCAGTATTTT. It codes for CASSSNRGLKADTQYF.

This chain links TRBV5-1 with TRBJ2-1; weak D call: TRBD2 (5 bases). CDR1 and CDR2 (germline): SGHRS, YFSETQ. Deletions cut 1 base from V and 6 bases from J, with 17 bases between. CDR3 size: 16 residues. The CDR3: CASSLMSGVTSNEQFF. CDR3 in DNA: TGCGCCAGCAGCTTGATGTCCGGGGTAACGTCCAATGAGCAGTTCTTC.

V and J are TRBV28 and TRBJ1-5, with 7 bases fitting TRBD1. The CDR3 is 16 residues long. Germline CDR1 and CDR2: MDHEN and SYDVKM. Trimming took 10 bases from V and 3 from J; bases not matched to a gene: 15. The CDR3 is CATVGPKTGNNQPQHF. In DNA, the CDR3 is TGTGCCACCGTTGGTCCTAAGACAGGGAACAATCAGCCCCAGCATTTT.

The CDR3 reads CATSRELNTEAFF. The CDR3 nucleotides read TGTGCCACCAGCAGAGAACTGAACACTGAAGCTTTCTTT. This chain connects TRBV15 to TRBJ1-1; D is unclear. Trimming took off 0 bases at V and 0 bases at J, with 2 bases between the two ends. Germline V gene lookup returns CDR1 LNHNV and CDR2 YYDKDF (reference sequence). There are 13 residues in the CDR3.

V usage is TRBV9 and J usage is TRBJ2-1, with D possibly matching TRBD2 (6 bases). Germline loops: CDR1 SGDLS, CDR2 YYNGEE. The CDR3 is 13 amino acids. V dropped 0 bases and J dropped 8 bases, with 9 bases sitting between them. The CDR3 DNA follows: TGTGCCAGCAGCGTAGGGACTACCCATGAGCAGTTCTTC. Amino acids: CASSVGTTHEQFF.

DNA of the CDR3: TGTGCCAGCAGCGCGGGACTAGCGGGCTACGAGCAGTACTTC. It is translated as CASSAGLAGYEQYF. The chain is built from TRBV27 and TRBJ2-7; TRBD2 aligns across 12 bases. CDR3 length: 14 residues. The V and J ends lost 6 bases and 3 bases, in that order; junction bases with no gene match: 3. From germline, CDR1 is MNHEY and CDR2 SMNVEV (reference sequence).

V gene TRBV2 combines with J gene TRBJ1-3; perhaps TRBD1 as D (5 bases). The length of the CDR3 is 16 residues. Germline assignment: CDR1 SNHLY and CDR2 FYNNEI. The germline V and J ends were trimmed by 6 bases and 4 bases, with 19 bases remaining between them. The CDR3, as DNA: TGTGCCAGCAGGCCCCTATGGGGGAATAGAGGAAACACCATATATTTT. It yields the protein CASRPLWGNRGNTIYF. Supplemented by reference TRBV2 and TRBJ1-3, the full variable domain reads EPEVTQTPSHQVTQMGQEVILRCVPISNHLYFYWYRQILGQKVEFLVSFYNNEISEKSEIFDDQFSVERPDGSNFTLKIRSTKLEDSAMYFCASRPLWGNRGNTIYFGEGSWLTVV.

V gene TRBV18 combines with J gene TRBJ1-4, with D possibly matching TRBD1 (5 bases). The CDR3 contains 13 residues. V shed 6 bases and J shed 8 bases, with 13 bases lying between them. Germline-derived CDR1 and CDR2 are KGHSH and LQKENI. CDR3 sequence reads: CASSDTLGEKLFF. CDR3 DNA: TGTGCCAGCTCGGACACCCTAGGGGAAAAACTGTTTTTT.

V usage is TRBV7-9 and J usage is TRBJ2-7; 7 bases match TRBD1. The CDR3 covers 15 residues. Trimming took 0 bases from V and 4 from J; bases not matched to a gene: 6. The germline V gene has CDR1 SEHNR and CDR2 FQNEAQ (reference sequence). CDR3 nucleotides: TGTGCCAGCAGCTTAGCGGGACAGCCGGGGTACGAGCAGTACTTC. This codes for CASSLAGQPGYEQYF. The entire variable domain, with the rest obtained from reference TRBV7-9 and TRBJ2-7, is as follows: DTGVSQNPRHKITKRGQNVTFRCDPISEHNRLYWYRQTLGQGPEFLTYFQNEAQLEKSRLLSDRFSAERPKGSFSTLEIQRTEQGDSAMYLCASSLAGQPGYEQYFGPGTRLTVT.